One and the same sample provided the 13 T cell receptor beta chains below, sequenced in a study of radiotherapy plus CTLA-4 blockade in lung cancer. The table came from immunoSEQ multiplex PCR; TCRdb's copy has only in-frame clones and leaves some out. The sample has more than 75,000 clones, around 83% seen once. The material was peripheral blood, obtained from a patient treated with radiotherapy plus ipilimumab. These receptors were obtained from a human donor with non-small cell lung cancer that progressed on radiotherapy plus ipilimumab.

The gene calls are TRBV4-3 and TRBJ2-5; the D is unclear. This CDR3 is 15 amino acids long. Germline V lookup: CDR1 LGHNA, CDR2 YSLEER. V was trimmed by 0 bases and J by 3 bases, leaving 11 bases between them. CDR3 nucleotide sequence: TGCGCCAGCAGCCAAGATTTCGATATCGAAGAGACCCAGTACTTC. It is translated as CASSQDFDIEETQYF.

The chain is built from TRBV5-4 and TRBJ1-4; TRBD1 might be the D (5 bases). CDR3 length: 14 residues. The germline V gene encodes CDR1 SGHNT and CDR2 YYREEE (reference sequence). Trimming removed 2 bases at V and 4 bases at J, with 9 bases between. CDR3 DNA: TGTGCCAGCAGCTTAGGGGAGAATAATGAAAAACTGTTTTTT. Amino acid sequence: CASSLGENNEKLFF.

The chain employs TRBV10-1 and TRBJ2-1; 8 bases agree with TRBD2. Unmatched junction bases numbered 6, after V lost 3 bases and J lost 2 bases. The CDR3 consists of 16 residues. CDR1 WNHNN and CDR2 SYGVQD come from the germline V gene (reference sequence). In nucleotides, the CDR3 is TGCGCCAGCAGTGACCCTACTAGCGGACCCTACAATGAGCAGTTCTTC. Protein product: CASSDPTSGPYNEQFF.

The CDR3 loop reads CASSSFRGTYTEAFF. DNA of the CDR3: TGCGCCAGCAGCTCATTTCGGGGGACCTACACTGAAGCTTTCTTT. This chain links TRBV5-1 with TRBJ1-1; tentative D call: TRBD1 (5 bases). This CDR3 region has 15 residues. Trimming left V 3 bases short and J 3 bases short, with 15 bases between. Per germline, CDR1 SGHRS and CDR2 YFSETQ.

This chain links TRBV19 with TRBJ2-2; the D gene is possibly TRBD1 (7 bases). The V and J ends lost 4 bases and 3 bases respectively, with 12 bases between them. The CDR3 extends over 15 amino acids. Germline values: CDR1 LNHDA, CDR2 SQIVND (reference sequence). As DNA, the CDR3 is TGTGCCAGTAGTACGGGGGACAGTTACACCGGGGAGCTGTTTTTT. This gives the protein CASSTGDSYTGELFF.

The genes are TRBV29-1 and TRBJ2-4; 9 bases are shared with TRBD2. Looked up from germline, CDR1 is SQVTM and CDR2 is ANQGSEA. The CDR3 is 14 amino acids. V trimming: 5 bases; J trimming: 3 bases; junction bases outside the gene matches: 5. The DNA of the CDR3 is TGCAGCGTTACGAGACTAGCGGACAAAAACATTCAGTACTTC. This sequence encodes CSVTRLADKNIQYF. Filled out from reference TRBV29-1 and TRBJ2-4, the complete variable domain reads SAVISQKPSRDICQRGTSLTIQCQVDSQVTMMFWYRQQPGQSLTLIATANQGSEATYESGFVIDKFPISRPNLTFSTLTVSNMSPEDSSIYLCSVTRLADKNIQYFGAGTRLSVL.

This chain connects TRBV7-6 to TRBJ2-5, with unresolved D. The V gene's germline CDR1 is SGHVS and CDR2 FNYEAQ. This CDR3 is 13 amino acids long. V was pared by 1 base and J by 9 bases, with 12 bases between. CDR3 sequence reads: CASSLGALLAQYF. The CDR3, as DNA: TGTGCCAGCAGCTTAGGGGCTTTATTGGCCCAGTACTTC.

This clone was counted a single time. J is TRBJ2-7 and V is TRBV5-6, with D perhaps assigned TRBD1 or TRBD2 (5 bases each). This CDR3 is 14 amino acids long. V dropped 1 base and J dropped 6 bases, with 14 bases sitting between them. Looked up from germline, CDR1 is SGHDT and CDR2 is YYEEEE. In nucleotides, the CDR3 is TGTGCCAGCAGCTTGCTCGTGGGGACGGGCGAGCAGTACTTC. As protein: CASSLLVGTGEQYF.

This sequence joins TRBV25-1 and TRBJ1-3, with D perhaps TRBD1 (6 bases). The ends were cut back, 6 bases at V and 4 bases at J, with 13 bases in the middle. Per germline, CDR1 MGHDK and CDR2 SYGVNS. There are 14 residues in the CDR3. The CDR3 protein is CASSRTDLGNTIYF. CDR3 sequence (DNA): TGTGCCAGCAGCCGGACAGACCTGGGAAACACCATATATTTT.

The sample holds one count of this clone. This sequence joins TRBV2 and TRBJ2-2; unclear D gene. V lost 10 bases and J lost 2, with 8 bases in between. Germline V lookup: CDR1 SNHLY, CDR2 FYNNEI. The CDR3 has 12 residues. The CDR3 loop reads CATSFNTGELFF. CDR3 DNA: TGTGCCACCTCTTTTAACACCGGGGAGCTGTTTTTT.

The gene calls are TRBV28 and TRBJ2-3; 10 bases line up with TRBD2. This CDR3 is 16 amino acids long. Germline lookup yields CDR1 MDHEN and CDR2 SYDVKM. V shed 3 bases, J shed 5 bases, and the junction held 8 bases outside the gene matches. CDR3 DNA: TGTGCCAGCAGTTTGAGCCTAGCGGGAGTGGTAGATACGCAGTATTTT. This translates into CASSLSLAGVVDTQYF.

The rearrangement joins TRBV6-5 to TRBJ1-4; D not certain. The CDR3 has 13 residues. Germline lookup yields CDR1 MNHEY and CDR2 SVGAGI. The V and J ends lost 2 bases and 4 bases respectively, with 5 bases between them. The CDR3 loop reads CASSYRINEKLFF. The CDR3 DNA sequence: TGTGCCAGCAGTTACAGGATTAATGAAAAACTGTTTTTT.

This clone has only a few counts. In the same sample, other DNA sequences code for this CDR3. The CDR3 loop reads CASSPSYEQYF. The DNA of the CDR3 is TGTGCCAGCAGCCCTAGCTACGAGCAGTACTTC. V usage is TRBV11-2 and J usage is TRBJ2-7; D is unclear. Per the germline V gene, CDR1 is SGHAT and CDR2 is FQNNGV. V was shortened by 5 bases and J by 3 bases, with 5 bases between the two germline ends. The CDR3 loop spans 11 amino acids.